Listed below are T cell receptor beta chains from one sample, sequenced in a study of T cell responses to AZD1222 COVID-19 vaccine. The repertoire was sequenced with immunoSEQ multiplex PCR; TCRdb's copy has only in-frame clones and lacks some. The sample lists approximately 130,000 clones; 86% were seen once. The source was peripheral blood, collected 28 days after the second AZD1222 dose. The receptors stem from an adult who received the AZD1222 COVID-19 vaccine. The CDR3 runs from the conserved cysteine through the conserved F or W. The order of the fields is V gene, clone size, CDR3 length, J gene, D gene, CDR3 protein, CDR3 DNA. A D gene is named only where the DNA matches it firmly. A row's size may be missing; if present it is once, few, many or a size class.

TRBV6-6	.	13	TRBJ1-1	TRBD1	CASSYPGTEKTFF	TGTGCCAGCAGTTACCCAGGGACAGAGAAGACTTTCTTT
TRBV4-1	.	14	TRBJ2-7	.	CASSQENSDYEQYF	TGCGCCAGCAGCCAAGAAAACTCCGACTACGAGCAGTACTTC
TRBV7-9	once	16	TRBJ2-1	TRBD2	CASSSWTSGDYNEQFF	TGTGCCAGCAGCTCATGGACTAGCGGGGATTACAATGAGCAGTTCTTC
TRBV27	.	17	TRBJ2-1	.	CASSLRWGGVTHNEQFF	TGTGCCAGCAGCCTGAGGTGGGGGGGCGTTACCCACAATGAGCAGTTCTTC
TRBV6-5	.	13	TRBJ1-4	TRBD1	CASSFTGVQKLFF	TGTGCCAGCAGTTTTACAGGGGTTCAAAAACTGTTTTTT
TRBV10-3	.	14	TRBJ1-3	.	CAIKEVSSGNTIYF	TGTGCCATCAAGGAGGTTAGCTCTGGAAACACCATATATTTT
TRBV25-1	.	13	TRBJ1-5	.	CASSEAGIEPQHF	TGTGCCAGCAGTGAAGCGGGGATCGAGCCCCAGCATTTT
TRBV28	.	15	TRBJ1-2	.	CASSLLGRGNYGYTF	TGTGCCAGCAGTTTATTGGGCAGGGGCAACTATGGCTACACCTTC
TRBV11-1	.	15	TRBJ2-5	TRBD2	CASSPWGAGEETQYF	TGTGCCAGCAGTCCTTGGGGAGCGGGGGAAGAGACCCAGTACTTC
TRBV28	.	11	TRBJ1-1	.	CASRENTEAFF	TGTGCCAGCAGAGAGAACACTGAAGCTTTCTTT
TRBV18	few	15	TRBJ1-5	TRBD1	CASSLDRELNQPQHF	TGTGCCAGCTCACTAGACAGGGAATTGAATCAGCCCCAGCATTTT
TRBV6-4	.	14	TRBJ2-3	TRBD1	CASSDSGTGDTQYF	TGTGCCAGCAGTGATTCTGGGACAGGGGATACGCAGTATTTT
TRBV12-5	.	17	TRBJ2-6	.	CASGLVRGVSGANVLTF	TGTGCTAGTGGTTTGGTACGAGGAGTCTCTGGGGCCAACGTCCTGACTTTC
TRBV5-6	.	13	TRBJ1-2	.	CASSRRGAYGYTF	TGTGCCAGCAGCAGACGTGGGGCTTATGGCTACACCTTC
TRBV6-5	.	12	TRBJ2-7	TRBD1	CAAWDRSYEQYF	TGTGCCGCATGGGACAGATCCTACGAGCAGTACTTC
TRBV6-2/TRBV6-3	.	15	TRBJ1-5	TRBD1	CASSRDRLGNQPQHF	TGTGCCAGCAGTCGGGACAGGTTGGGCAATCAGCCCCAGCATTTT
TRBV6-1	.	14	TRBJ1-5	.	CASSEASGSQPQHF	TGTGCCAGCAGTGAAGCGTCGGGATCTCAGCCCCAGCATTTT
TRBV3-1/TRBV3-2	.	15	TRBJ1-5	.	CASSQDMRPAQPQHF	TGTGCCAGCAGCCAAGATATGAGACCAGCCCAGCCCCAGCATTTT
TRBV6-5	.	15	TRBJ1-1	TRBD1	CASSRQGQGATEAFF	TGTGCCAGCAGTCGCCAAGGACAGGGGGCGACTGAAGCTTTCTTT
TRBV11-2	.	12	TRBJ2-3	.	CASSSDTDTQYF	TGTGCCAGCAGCTCCGACACAGATACGCAGTATTTT
TRBV11-2	.	13	TRBJ1-1	TRBD1	CASRKTGGTEAFF	TGTGCCAGCAGGAAGACAGGGGGCACTGAAGCTTTCTTT
TRBV9	.	15	TRBJ1-2	.	CASSARDSRGYGYTF	TGTGCCAGCAGCGCTCGGGACTCTCGGGGCTATGGCTACACCTTC
TRBV7-9	.	13	TRBJ1-2	TRBD1	CASSSQGTLGYTF	TGTGCCAGCAGCTCACAGGGGACCCTTGGCTACACCTTC
TRBV13	.	14	TRBJ1-2	.	CASSLDLVNYGYTF	TGTGCCAGCAGCTTAGATTTGGTTAACTATGGCTACACCTTC
TRBV3-1/TRBV3-2	.	13	TRBJ2-7	.	CASSQGSPYEQYF	TGTGCCAGCAGCCAAGGGTCTCCCTACGAGCAGTACTTC
TRBV2	.	11	TRBJ1-2	.	CASSESYGYTF	TGTGCCAGCAGTGAATCCTATGGCTACACCTTC
TRBV11-1	.	14	TRBJ1-1	.	CASSWSDGGTEAFF	TGTGCCAGCAGCTGGTCGGACGGGGGCACTGAAGCTTTCTTT
TRBV9	.	15	TRBJ2-2	.	CASSVAFGGTGELFF	TGTGCCAGCAGCGTAGCCTTCGGGGGAACCGGGGAGCTGTTTTTT
TRBV7-9	.	14	TRBJ1-1	TRBD1	CASSSWTGHTEAFF	TGTGCCAGCAGCTCGTGGACAGGGCACACTGAAGCTTTCTTT
TRBV14	.	14	TRBJ1-1	.	CASSKRTGNTEAFF	TGTGCCAGCAGCAAACGGACGGGGAACACTGAAGCTTTCTTT
TRBV2	.	12	TRBJ2-3	.	CASRSEADTQYF	TGTGCCAGCAGGTCCGAGGCTGATACGCAGTATTTT
TRBV14	once	13	TRBJ2-1	.	CASSQVLSGEQFF	TGTGCCAGCAGCCAAGTTCTATCGGGGGAGCAGTTCTTC
TRBV6-5	.	16	TRBJ2-4	TRBD2	CASSYSMASGGVFQYF	TGTGCCAGCAGTTACTCGATGGCTAGCGGGGGGGTTTTTCAGTACTTC
TRBV2	.	14	TRBJ2-1	.	CASSGDGTYNEQFF	TGTGCCAGCAGTGGTGACGGCACCTACAATGAGCAGTTCTTC
TRBV10-1	.	11	TRBJ2-7	.	CASGTNYEQYF	TGCGCCAGTGGGACGAACTACGAGCAGTACTTC
TRBV30	once	13	TRBJ1-3	.	CAWSVRGGNTIYF	TGTGCCTGGAGTGTACGTGGAGGAAACACCATATATTTT
TRBV12-3/TRBV12-4	.	13	TRBJ1-1	TRBD1	CASSLGQGTEAFF	TGTGCCAGCAGTCTAGGACAGGGCACTGAAGCTTTCTTT
TRBV3-1/TRBV3-2	.	12	TRBJ1-4	.	CASSQVWGQLFF	TGTGCCAGCAGCCAAGTTTGGGGCCAACTGTTTTTT